What follows is one TCR beta chain and its context. Mismatch with germline at one junction end may stem from a read error. The entry originates in a study of CD8 T cells in ankylosing spondylitis. Germline V CDR1 and CDR2: LNHNV, YYDKDF (reference sequence). This CDR3 contains 16 residues. One entry per CDR3 protein results from TCRdb running MiXCR on the 5' RACE reads. The profile shows roughly 240,000 distinct CDR3 sequences, 7.5% to 9.5% of them singletons. Sample: blood, either unsorted or a sorted T cell fraction (not recorded which). This rearrangement joins TRBV15 to TRBJ2-1; 8 positions agree with TRBD2. The TCR sequence derives from a female donor with ankylosing spondylitis or in good health (not recorded which). The CDR3 reads CASSRDRASGYNEQFF. The CDR3 DNA reads as TGTGCCAGCAGCAGAGATCGGGCTAGCGGGTACAATGAGCAGTTCTTC. The full variable domain, its missing parts supplied by reference TRBV15 and TRBJ2-1, is DAMVIQNPRYQVTQFGKPVTLSCSQTLNHNVMYWYQQKSSQAPKLLFHYYDKDFNNEADTPDNFQSRRPNTSFCFLDIRSPGLGDTAMYLCASSRDRASGYNEQFFGPGTRLTVL.